Shown below are 21 T cell receptor beta chains from a single sample sequenced in a study of cytomegalovirus exposure and HLA in healthy donors. Researchers ran the PCR with 60 Vbeta and 13 Jbeta primers. Assay used: immunoSEQ multiplex PCR; TCRdb lists only in-frame clones, some missing. This sample has about 170,000 clones, with about four fifths found just once. Sequenced: PBMCs. These receptors were obtained from a woman aged 45-59 years in good health and CMV-seronegative.

The chain uses TRBV28 and TRBJ1-5; a weak D match, TRBD1 (6 bases). The CDR3 loop spans 15 amino acids. Germline V lookup: CDR1 MDHEN, CDR2 SYDVKM. V was cut by 3 bases and J by 7 bases, with 16 bases left in between. For the CDR3, the DNA is TGTGCCAGCAGTTTCTCGGGGGGCGGGGAACAGCCCCAGCATTTT. Protein sequence: CASSFSGGGEQPQHF.

J is TRBJ1-4 and V is TRBV30, with 8 nucleotides matching TRBD1. V lost 3 bases and J lost 5; bases outside the gene matches: 5. Looked up from germline, CDR1 is GTSNPN and CDR2 is SVGIG (reference sequence). This CDR3 contains 14 residues. CDR3 sequence reads: CAWSVTGVNEKLFF. CDR3 nucleotides: TGTGCCTGGAGCGTGACAGGGGTAAATGAAAAACTGTTTTTT.

The chain links TRBV10-3 to TRBJ2-7, with a tentative D call TRBD2 (6 bases). The germline gives CDR1 ENHRY, CDR2 SYGVKD. The CDR3 is made up of 15 amino acids. Trimming took off 2 bases at V and 2 bases at J, with 13 bases between the two ends. The CDR3 DNA sequence: TGTGCCATCAGTGAGGGCGCGGGGCCTACCTACGAGCAGTACTTC. Its protein is CAISEGAGPTYEQYF.

The chain couples TRBV2 to TRBJ2-7, with TRBD2 matching over 8 bases. This CDR3 has 15 amino acids. Losses at the gene ends were 5 bases for V and 3 bases for J; bases not matched to a gene: 9. The germline V gene encodes CDR1 SNHLY and CDR2 FYNNEI. The CDR3 DNA is TGTGCCAGCAGTCCAACTAGCGGAAGTTACTACGAGCAGTACTTC. Residues: CASSPTSGSYYEQYF.

The chain couples TRBV7-2 to TRBJ2-7; TRBD2 matches 7 bases. V was clipped by 4 bases and J by 7 bases; unmatched bases: 13. The length of the CDR3 is 15 residues. Germline lookup yields CDR1 SGHTA and CDR2 FQGNSA. CDR3 sequence reads: CASSSELARAEEQYF. The DNA of the CDR3 is TGTGCCAGCAGCTCGGAACTAGCGCGGGCGGAGGAGCAGTACTTC.

The chain combines TRBV10-3 with TRBJ2-7, with 11 nucleotides matching TRBD1. This CDR3 is built from 14 residues. Germline V gene lookup returns CDR1 ENHRY and CDR2 SYGVKD. The junction had 4 bases not matched to a gene; V was cut back by 3 bases and J by 6 bases. In DNA, the CDR3 is TGTGCCATCAGTGACCGGGACAGGGGGGCCGAGCAGTACTTC. Residues: CAISDRDRGAEQYF.

This chain links TRBV11-3 with TRBJ2-1, with 9 bases lining up with TRBD1. V was pared by 5 bases and J by 5 bases, with 4 bases of the junction left unmatched. This CDR3 contains 14 residues. From germline, CDR1 is SGHNT and CDR2 YENEEA. Here the CDR3 DNA reads TGTGCCAGCAGCGCGCGGACAGGGGACAATGAGCAGTTCTTC. Translated: CASSARTGDNEQFF.

This clone was detected once. The genes are TRBV6-5 and TRBJ2-1; D possibly corresponds to TRBD1 (5 bases). Germline V CDR1 and CDR2: MNHEY, SVGAGI. V dropped 0 bases and J dropped 9 bases, with 12 bases sitting between them. The CDR3 sequence is 14 residues long. In DNA form, the CDR3 reads TGTGCCAGCAGTTACTCCCGGACATCTTTTGAGCAGTTCTTC. This gives the protein CASSYSRTSFEQFF.

The chain joins TRBV27 to TRBJ1-5; D remains ambiguous. The CDR3 has 16 residues. The germline V and J ends were trimmed by 3 bases and 0 bases, with 12 bases remaining between them. Per the germline V gene, CDR1 is MNHEY and CDR2 is SMNVEV (reference sequence). CDR3 nucleotide sequence: TGTGCCAGCAGTTTGATCTGGCGGCCTAGCAATCAGCCCCAGCATTTT. It codes for CASSLIWRPSNQPQHF.

This clone was counted only a few times. This chain connects TRBV4-1 to TRBJ1-6, with TRBD1 matching over 7 bases. The CDR3 contains 17 residues. J was trimmed by 11 bases and V by 1 base; bases with no gene match: 14. Germline V lookup: CDR1 MGHRA, CDR2 YSYEKL. The CDR3: CASSQVVKTGSWTPLHF. The CDR3 DNA reads TGCGCCAGCAGCCAAGTGGTGAAGACAGGGAGTTGGACACCCCTCCACTTT.

This clone was picked up one time. V is TRBV27 and J is TRBJ1-5, with a possible D match to TRBD1 (5 bases). V was clipped by 5 bases and J by 2 bases, with 22 bases between them. The CDR3 spans 18 residues. Germline V gives CDR1 MNHEY, CDR2 SMNVEV (reference sequence). The CDR3 reads CASSPGQGKGHRNQPQHF. The CDR3 DNA is TGTGCCAGCAGTCCCGGGCAGGGCAAGGGGCATCGCAATCAGCCCCAGCATTTT.

The gene calls are TRBV7-9 and TRBJ2-5; perhaps TRBD1 as D (5 bases). The tail of the sequence fits TRBJ2-7 better, so the J call may be wrong. This CDR3 spans 17 amino acids. Germline V gene lookup returns CDR1 SEHNR and CDR2 FQNEAQ (reference sequence). CDR3 amino acids: CASSFSTRTWAYYEQYF. The CDR3 DNA follows: TGTGCCAGCAGCTTCAGTACCCGGACATGGGCCTACTACGAGCAGTACTTC.

The rearrangement uses TRBV9 and TRBJ2-7; possibly TRBD1 for D (5 bases). The CDR3 covers 14 residues. V lost 0 bases, J lost 5 bases, and 12 bases lay in between. Germline assignment: CDR1 SGDLS and CDR2 YYNGEE. The CDR3 region is CASSVAWQGDEQYF. The CDR3, as DNA: TGTGCCAGCAGCGTAGCTTGGCAGGGCGACGAGCAGTACTTC.

This sequence joins TRBV28 and TRBJ1-1, with 11 nucleotides matching TRBD1. The V gene end was trimmed by 5 bases and the J gene end by 0 bases; junction bases not matched to a gene: 11. This CDR3 has 18 residues. CDR1 is MDHEN and CDR2 is SYDVKM in the germline V gene. CDR3: CASSLGQGAVWVNTEAFF. In DNA, the CDR3 is TGTGCCAGCAGTCTTGGACAGGGGGCGGTTTGGGTGAACACTGAAGCTTTCTTT. Full variable domain (missing parts from reference TRBV28 and TRBJ1-1): DVKVTQSSRYLVKRTGEKVFLECVQDMDHENMFWYRQDPGLGLRLIYFSYDVKMKEKGDIPEGYSVSREKKERFSLILESASTNQTSMYLCASSLGQGAVWVNTEAFFGQGTRLTVV.

This clone was recorded only once. V and J are TRBV15 and TRBJ2-1; 11 nucleotides agree with TRBD2. The CDR3 sequence is 17 residues long. With 1 base clipped from V and 2 bases from J, the junction kept 4 bases outside the gene matches. Per germline, CDR1 LNHNV and CDR2 YYDKDF (reference sequence). Written as DNA, the CDR3 is TGTGCCACCAGCAGAGTGGCTAGCGGGAGGACCTACAATGAGCAGTTCTTC. It is translated as CATSRVASGRTYNEQFF.

The J gene is TRBJ2-1, the V gene TRBV4-2, with TRBD2 identical over 11 bases. Germline V CDR1 and CDR2: LGHNA, YNFKEQ. V dropped 4 bases and J dropped 0; count of bases not matched to a gene: 11. The CDR3 is 19 residues long. CDR3 sequence (DNA): TGTGCCAGCAGCCGGGAGGGTAGCGGGAGGGTCCGCTCCTACAATGAGCAGTTCTTC. It encodes CASSREGSGRVRSYNEQFF.

This chain connects TRBV28 to TRBJ2-3; a possible D gene is TRBD1 (6 bases). Germline V gene lookup returns CDR1 MDHEN and CDR2 SYDVKM. The V gene lost 3 bases and the J gene lost 4 bases, with 11 bases spanning the gap. The CDR3 consists of 14 residues. As DNA, the CDR3 is TGTGCCAGCAGTTTTGGGGGCGTAGCAGATACGCAGTATTTT. Translation gives CASSFGGVADTQYF.

J is TRBJ2-7 and V is TRBV6-5; 8 bases agree with TRBD1. The CDR3 consists of 15 residues. Germline trimming cut 4 bases from V and 1 base from J; bases unmatched to any gene: 6. The germline CDR1 and CDR2 sequences are MNHEY and SVGAGI. The DNA of the CDR3 is TGTGCCAGCAGTTCCCAGACAGGGGTGTCCTACGAGCAGTACTTC. This encodes CASSSQTGVSYEQYF.

The rearrangement joins TRBV11-2 to TRBJ2-7, with TRBD2 matching 8 bases. This CDR3 is built from 17 residues. V was clipped by 5 bases and J by 4 bases; unmatched bases: 16. CDR1 is SGHAT, CDR2 FQNNGV, per germline. CDR3 in amino acids: CASSALGHSGIPYEQYF. The CDR3 DNA follows: TGTGCCAGCAGCGCTTTAGGGCATAGCGGGATCCCTTACGAGCAGTACTTC.

This chain joins TRBV5-6 and TRBJ1-5; D is perhaps TRBD1 (5 bases). Germline V gene lookup returns CDR1 SGHDT and CDR2 YYEEEE. The V and J ends lost 3 bases and 1 base respectively, with 11 bases between them. This CDR3 contains 15 residues. The CDR3 region has the DNA TGTGCCAGCAGCTCGATGGGGCCGAGCAATCAGCCCCAGCATTTT. It translates to CASSSMGPSNQPQHF. The full variable domain, with the rest looked up from reference TRBV5-6 and TRBJ1-5, is DAGVTQSPTHLIKTRGQQVTLRCSPKSGHDTVSWYQQALGQGPQFIFQYYEEEERQRGNFPDRFSGHQFPNYSSELNVNALLLGDSALYLCASSSMGPSNQPQHFGDGTRLSIL.

The V and J genes are TRBV6-5 and TRBJ1-5; 7 nucleotides agree with TRBD1. The CDR3 is made up of 15 amino acids. Trimming at V came to 6 bases and at J to 4 bases, leaving 9 bases not matched to a gene. Germline V CDR1 and CDR2: MNHEY, SVGAGI. In nucleotides, the CDR3 is TGTGCCAGCAGCCCAGGTGGACAGGTGAATCAGCCCCAGCATTTT. Translating gives CASSPGGQVNQPQHF.